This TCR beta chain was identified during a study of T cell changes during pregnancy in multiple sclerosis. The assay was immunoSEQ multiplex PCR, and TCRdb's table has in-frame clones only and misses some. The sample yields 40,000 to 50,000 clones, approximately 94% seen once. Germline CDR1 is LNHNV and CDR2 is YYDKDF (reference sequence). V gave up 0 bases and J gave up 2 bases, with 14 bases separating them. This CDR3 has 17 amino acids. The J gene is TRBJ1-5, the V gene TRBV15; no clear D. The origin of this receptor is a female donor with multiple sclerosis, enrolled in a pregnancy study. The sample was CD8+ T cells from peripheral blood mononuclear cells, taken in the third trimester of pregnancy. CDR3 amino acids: CATSRDKSGLRNQPQHF. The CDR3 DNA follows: TGTGCCACCAGCAGAGATAAATCGGGTCTACGCAATCAGCCCCAGCATTTT.